Listed here are 19 T cell receptor beta chains from one sample, sequenced in a study of shared clonotypes between healthy human individuals. Measured with immunoSEQ multiplex PCR; TCRdb has only the in-frame clones, and not every one. The data show some 1.5 million clones, around 97% seen once. Material: naive CD4+ T cells sorted from blood. The sample's subset: CD45RA+ positively selected. The receptors shown here come from a man younger than 45 in good health.

The rearrangement joins TRBV6-4 to TRBJ2-5; D perhaps matches TRBD2 (6 bases). The germline V gene has CDR1 MRHNA and CDR2 SNTAGT. The CDR3 is made up of 13 amino acids. Trimming pared 8 bases from V and 5 bases from J, leaving 15 bases between. The CDR3 here is CASLVGSGETQYF. CDR3 sequence (DNA): TGTGCCAGCTTAGTCGGGAGTGGGGAGACCCAGTACTTC.

This rearrangement joins TRBV5-1 to TRBJ2-3, with TRBD2 matching over 7 bases. CDR1 is SGHRS and CDR2 is YFSETQ in the germline V gene. The CDR3 totals 15 residues. V lost 1 base and J lost 6; bases outside the gene matches: 8. CDR3 in amino acids: CASSLSWQGGDTQYF. The CDR3, as DNA: TGCGCCAGCAGCTTGAGTTGGCAGGGAGGGGATACGCAGTATTTT.

This chain uses TRBV6-5 with TRBJ1-4, with D tentatively TRBD1 (5 bases). This CDR3 has 14 residues. Trimming left V 5 bases short and J 8 bases short, with 15 bases between. Germline CDR1 MNHEY, CDR2 SVGAGI. The CDR3 DNA follows: TGTGCCAGCAGTGATTCGGGACTCGGAGAAAAACTGTTTTTT. This gives the protein CASSDSGLGEKLFF.

The V gene is TRBV5-5, the J gene TRBJ1-5; D uncertain. The germline V gene has CDR1 SGHKS and CDR2 YYEKEE (reference sequence). Trimming removed 0 bases from V and 3 bases from J, with 7 bases in between. The CDR3 is 14 amino acids. CDR3 residues: CASSLDGYNQPQHF. For the CDR3, the DNA is TGTGCCAGCAGCTTGGATGGATACAATCAGCCCCAGCATTTT.

This chain's CDR3 is CASSSTGTQNNEQFF. In DNA form, the CDR3 reads TGTGCCAGCAGTTCCACCGGGACCCAGAACAATGAGCAGTTCTTC. The chain has TRBV2 and TRBJ2-1; D is possibly TRBD1 or TRBD2 (5 bases each). CDR3 length equals 15 residues. The V gene lost 5 bases and the J gene lost 5 bases, with 16 bases spanning the gap. The germline gives CDR1 SNHLY, CDR2 FYNNEI. Combining the CDR3 with reference TRBV2 and TRBJ2-1 gives the whole variable domain EPEVTQTPSHQVTQMGQEVILRCVPISNHLYFYWYRQILGQKVEFLVSFYNNEISEKSEIFDDQFSVERPDGSNFTLKIRSTKLEDSAMYFCASSSTGTQNNEQFFGPGTRLTVL.

V gene TRBV6-5 combines with J gene TRBJ1-4; TRBD1 agrees at 8 bases. The J segment lost 5 bases and the V segment lost 2 bases, leaving 7 bases of the junction unmatched. The CDR3 has 16 residues. Germline V gives CDR1 MNHEY, CDR2 SVGAGI. This chain's CDR3 is CASSYIPRTGNEKLFF. The CDR3 DNA sequence: TGTGCCAGCAGTTACATCCCCCGGACAGGGAATGAAAAACTGTTTTTT.

This rearrangement joins TRBV29-1 to TRBJ2-7, with 9 bases aligning to TRBD2. V trimming: 7 bases; J trimming: 6 bases; junction bases outside the gene matches: 10. The CDR3 covers 13 residues. Germline CDR1 SQVTM, CDR2 ANQGSEA. The CDR3 sequence is CSAGGGRATEQYF. The CDR3 DNA sequence: TGCAGCGCTGGGGGCGGGAGGGCCACCGAGCAGTACTTC.

The chain carries TRBV6-1 and TRBJ1-5; D is perhaps TRBD1 (5 bases). The CDR3 has 14 residues. The ends were cut back, 6 bases at V and 6 bases at J, with 15 bases in the middle. Germline V gene data show CDR1 as MNHNS and CDR2 as SASEGT. The CDR3 DNA sequence: TGTGCCAGCAGGGGACGGGCCTCGTTTCAGCCCCAGCATTTT. It codes for CASRGRASFQPQHF.

The chain combines TRBV7-2 with TRBJ2-1, with TRBD2 matching 10 bases. Germline CDR1 and CDR2: SGHTA and FQGNSA. The V gene end was trimmed by 5 bases and the J gene end by 6 bases; junction bases not matched to a gene: 7. CDR3 length: 15 amino acids. The CDR3 sequence is CASSPSGRALNEQFF. As DNA, the CDR3 is TGTGCCAGCAGCCCCAGCGGGAGGGCCCTCAATGAGCAGTTCTTC. Variable domain in full (rest from reference TRBV7-2 and TRBJ2-1): GAGVSQSPSNKVTEKGKDVELRCDPISGHTALYWYRQSLGQGLEFLIYFQGNSAPDKSGLPSDRFSAERTGGSVSTLTIQRTQQEDSAVYLCASSPSGRALNEQFFGPGTRLTVL.

The chain recombines TRBV11-2 with TRBJ2-2, with 10 bases identical to TRBD2. CDR3 size: 16 residues. Germline V gene sequence: CDR1 SGHAT, CDR2 FQNNGV. The junction had 6 bases not matched to a gene; V was cut back by 4 bases and J by 4 bases. CDR3 nucleotide sequence: TGTGCCAGCAGCTCCGTTAGCGGGAGGTCCACCGGGGAGCTGTTTTTT. Translating it yields CASSSVSGRSTGELFF.

The V and J genes are TRBV30 and TRBJ2-3; D is possibly TRBD2 (6 bases). Germline assignment: CDR1 GTSNPN and CDR2 SVGIG (reference sequence). Trimming removed 5 bases at V and 0 bases at J, with 15 bases between. The CDR3 runs to 15 residues. The CDR3 loop reads CAWGTGERSTDTQYF. DNA of the CDR3: TGTGCCTGGGGGACGGGGGAGAGAAGCACAGATACGCAGTATTTT.

This chain links TRBV11-2 with TRBJ2-3; D gene unclear. The germline V and J ends were trimmed by 1 base and 1 base, with 9 bases remaining between them. CDR1 is SGHAT and CDR2 is FQNNGV in the germline V gene. The CDR3 extends over 15 amino acids. CDR3 sequence (DNA): TGTGCCAGCAGCTTAGTTAGCAGACGCACAGATACGCAGTATTTT. It codes for CASSLVSRRTDTQYF.

The V and J genes are TRBV7-2 and TRBJ2-5; 8 bases map to TRBD2. The CDR3 spans 17 residues. Germline-derived CDR1 and CDR2 are SGHTA and FQGNSA. V lost 5 bases to trimming and J lost 3 bases; unmatched junction nucleotides: 14. The DNA of the CDR3 is TGTGCCAGCAGCGACAGCTTCTGGCGGGGGGTGGAAGAGACCCAGTACTTC. Translation gives CASSDSFWRGVEETQYF.

V is TRBV5-1 and J is TRBJ2-7, with 7 bases fitting TRBD1. Germline lookup yields CDR1 SGHRS and CDR2 YFSETQ. Trimming at V came to 2 bases and at J to 2 bases, leaving 16 bases not matched to a gene. The CDR3 has 18 amino acids. The CDR3 nucleotides are TGCGCCAGCAGCTTCTCCTCTCCAGGGGGTTTTTTCCCCTACGAGCAGTACTTC. Translation gives CASSFSSPGGFFPYEQYF. Complete variable domain (other parts from reference TRBV5-1 and TRBJ2-7): KAGVTQTPRYLIKTRGQQVTLSCSPISGHRSVSWYQQTPGQGLQFLFEYFSETQRNKGNFPGRFSGRQFSNSRSEMNVSTLELGDSALYLCASSFSSPGGFFPYEQYFGPGTRLTVT.

This rearrangement joins TRBV7-3 to TRBJ2-1; 7 nucleotides line up with TRBD2. Germline V gene lookup returns CDR1 SGHTA and CDR2 FQGTGA. The CDR3 is 15 amino acids. With 5 bases clipped from V and 0 bases from J, the junction kept 4 bases outside the gene matches. The CDR3 DNA reads TGTGCCAGCAGCCCGGGGGGAAGCTCCTACAATGAGCAGTTCTTC. Its protein is CASSPGGSSYNEQFF. The full variable domain, with the rest looked up from reference TRBV7-3 and TRBJ2-1, is GAGVSQTPSNKVTEKGKYVELRCDPISGHTALYWYRQSLGQGPEFLIYFQGTGAADDSGLPNDRFFAVRPEGSVSTLKIQRTERGDSAVYLCASSPGGSSYNEQFFGPGTRLTVL.

The chain recombines TRBV28 with TRBJ2-7, with 9 bases lining up with TRBD1. V dropped 5 bases and J dropped 6; count of bases not matched to a gene: 11. CDR1 MDHEN and CDR2 SYDVKM come from the germline V gene. The length of the CDR3 is 15 residues. The CDR3 DNA follows: TGTGCCAGCAGTACTTTCGGGACAGGGCGGTCCGAGCAGTACTTC. It encodes CASSTFGTGRSEQYF.

The V call is TRBV27, the J call TRBJ2-7; TRBD1 or TRBD2 may be the D gene (5 bases each). V was shortened by 0 bases and J by 0 bases, with 18 bases between the two germline ends. In germline, CDR1 is MNHEY, CDR2 SMNVEV (reference sequence). The length of the CDR3 is 18 residues. The CDR3 DNA sequence: TGTGCCAGCAGTTTATCCCGTGTCAGGGACCAAACCTCCTACGAGCAGTACTTC. The encoded protein is CASSLSRVRDQTSYEQYF.

Turning to this clone: The same CDR3 also results from other DNA sequences found in this sample. This chain links TRBV29-1 with TRBJ2-2; TRBD2 matches 15 bases. Germline CDR1 reads SQVTM; CDR2 reads ANQGSEA. V dropped 6 bases and J dropped 5; count of bases not matched to a gene: 1. This CDR3 comprises 14 residues. This CDR3 is CSVGLAGGTGELFF. Here the CDR3 DNA reads TGCAGCGTGGGACTAGCGGGAGGAACCGGGGAGCTGTTTTTT.

The chain carries TRBV19 and TRBJ2-7, with 12 bases aligning to TRBD1. CDR1 is LNHDA and CDR2 is SQIVND in the germline V gene (reference sequence). The CDR3 has 13 residues. Germline trimming cut 8 bases from V and 7 bases from J; bases unmatched to any gene: 6. CDR3 in amino acids: CASLGQGAREQYF. Here the CDR3 DNA reads TGTGCCAGTTTGGGACAGGGGGCACGGGAGCAGTACTTC.